Below, one T cell receptor beta chain is given with its context. What it binds is unknown. These data are taken from a study of vaccination and CD4 T cells after COVID-19. Study-wide background: Cellular stimulation was performed using overlapping spike peptides derived from SARS-CoV-2, HCoV-NL63, HCoV-OC43 and HCoV-229E. Study-level findings and limits: There was no significant change from about 20 to 38 median reactive clonotypes.

CD4+ T cells that had been cultured provided DNA sequenced with the Oncomine TCR Beta short-read assay. TCRdb re-called the PCR reads through MiXCR, storing one row per CDR3 protein. This sample has about 13,000 distinct CDR3 sequences, with roughly two thirds found just once. Germline CDR1 and CDR2: MNHNS and SASEGT. The CDR3 consists of 15 residues. V dropped 5 bases and J dropped 7; count of bases not matched to a gene: 6. Regarding treatment: 10-day PBMC culture with coronavirus spike peptide pools or control peptides (ViraFEST assay). This clonotype was obtained from a human donor who had recovered from COVID-19. The sequenced sample consisted of CD4+ T cells from blood, cultured in vitro. This chain links TRBV6-1 with TRBJ2-1; TRBD2 agrees at 12 bases. Here the CDR3 reads CASSRASGGVNEQFF. In DNA, the CDR3 is TGTGCCAGCAGTCGAGCTAGCGGGGGGGTTAATGAGCAGTTCTTC.